Below, one T cell receptor (beta chain) is given with its context. Its antigen is not identified. This clone may be a read error of a much larger clone one base away. The data belong to a study of blood T cells in healthy people across ages. Alongside a J-beta primer mix, a sample-barcoded 5' primer served in a second PCR lasting about 7 to 11 cycles. Each CDR3 protein is one row after TCRdb ran MiXCR on the 5' RACE reads. The sample shows about 600,000 distinct CDR3 sequences, roughly 48% of them seen only once. General study points: Observed TCR beta diversity per million T cells went down as age went up. This fall followed a roughly linear course with age. Fewer expanded clones and more diversity marked long-lived versus aged donors.

The receptor was isolated from a man of 80 years or more in good health. The sequenced sample was blood.

The CDR3 region has the DNA TGTGCCATCAGTTCGGACAGGGGAATCCAAGAGGCCCAGTACTTC. Its protein is CAISSDRGIQEAQYF. The V gene is TRBV10-3, the J gene TRBJ2-5, with 9 positions matching TRBD1. From germline, CDR1 is ENHRY and CDR2 SYGVKD. This CDR3 has 15 amino acids.